This T cell receptor beta chain came from a study of cytomegalovirus exposure and HLA in healthy donors. Study summary: In terms of ancestry, the Caucasian-associated cluster contained around 79% of the roughly 400 genotyped donors.

Comment on this clone: Its antigen remains unknown.

Study-wide points: Follow-up analysis found HLA locus-dependent TCR association rates, highest for DRB1 and lowest for HLA-C. The study designated some 180 TCR beta chains cytomegalovirus-associated. Presence/absence analyses rested on an assumption that sequencing depth was roughly uniform across donors.

V was cut by 6 bases and J by 9 bases, with 21 bases left in between. Looked up from germline, CDR1 is MNHEY and CDR2 is SVGAGI. The CDR3 is made up of 14 amino acids. PCR was performed using 60 Vbeta and 13 Jbeta primers. Clones were sequenced by immunoSEQ multiplex PCR, and TCRdb holds only the in-frame ones, with some missing. Counted here are about 110,000 clones, approximately 71% occurring once; the ten biggest clones make up about 8.4%. Sequenced material: PBMCs. This TCR came from a middle-aged man in good health and CMV-seronegative. The rearrangement links TRBV6-5 to TRBJ2-7; a weak D match, TRBD1 (5 bases). CDR3 DNA sequence: TGTGCCAGCAGCCGAACCTCCCAGGGTCCTACGCAGTACTTC. It encodes CASSRTSQGPTQYF.